This TCR beta chain was retrieved from a study of CD8+ T cells in alopecia areata. Germline V gene data show CDR1 as SQVTM and CDR2 as ANQGSEA. The CDR3 is 11 amino acids. V was cut by 5 bases and J by 3 bases, with 8 bases left in between. Overall study findings and caveats: Clonality in lesional scalp, especially alopecia totalis/universalis, exceeded that of normal scalp. Resident alphabeta T cells of normal skin are also sequenced in scalp samples.

A note on this clone: Its antigen is currently unknown.

As the sequencing template, cDNA was produced by extracting RNA and reverse transcribing it. Using immunoSEQ multiplex PCR, the repertoire was profiled, and TCRdb retains in-frame clones only, with some absent. The table lists about 200,000 clones, about 53% of them singletons. Alopecia areata patients gave lesional scalp punch biopsies and peripheral blood samples. Sorting from PBMCs produced CD4+ and CD8+ T cells. The material was CD4+ T cells sorted from blood, obtained at week 0. The V call is TRBV29-1, the J call TRBJ2-7, with D perhaps matching TRBD2 (5 bases). This TCR was sampled from a human donor with alopecia areata. The CDR3 bases are TGCAGCGTTAGGGAGTACTACGAGCAGTACTTC. This codes for CSVREYYEQYF.